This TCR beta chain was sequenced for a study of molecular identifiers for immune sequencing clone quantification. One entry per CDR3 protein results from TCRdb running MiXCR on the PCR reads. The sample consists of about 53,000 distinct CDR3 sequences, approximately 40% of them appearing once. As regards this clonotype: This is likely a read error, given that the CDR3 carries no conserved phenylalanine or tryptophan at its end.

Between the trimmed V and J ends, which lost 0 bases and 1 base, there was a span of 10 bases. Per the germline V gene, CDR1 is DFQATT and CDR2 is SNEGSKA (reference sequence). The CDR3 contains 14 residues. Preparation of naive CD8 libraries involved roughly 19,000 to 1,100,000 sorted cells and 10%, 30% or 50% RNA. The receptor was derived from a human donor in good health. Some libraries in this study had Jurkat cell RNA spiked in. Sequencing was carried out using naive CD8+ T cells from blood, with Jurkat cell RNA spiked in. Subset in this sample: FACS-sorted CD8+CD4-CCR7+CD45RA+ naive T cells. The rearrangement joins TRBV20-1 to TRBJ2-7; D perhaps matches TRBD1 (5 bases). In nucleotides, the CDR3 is TGCAGTGCTAGAGATCGAGACAGATCCTACGAGCAGTACCTC. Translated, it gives CSARDRDRSYEQYL.